The 6 T cell receptor beta chains below all came from one sample that was sequenced in a study of blood T cell repertoires in COVID-19. Measured with immunoSEQ multiplex PCR; TCRdb has only the in-frame clones, and not every one. This repertoire shows 70,000 to 85,000 clones, 90% found once; its top ten account for about 9.8%. Sequencing used peripheral blood. All receptors derive from a human donor in a cohort sampled during active COVID-19.

The chain's CDR3 is CASSLSGDSTDTQYF. The CDR3 coding sequence is TGTGCCAGCAGCTTATCGGGAGATAGCACAGATACGCAGTATTTT. This sequence joins TRBV7-2 and TRBJ2-3; tentative D call: TRBD2 (6 bases). CDR3 length: 15 residues. Germline V gives CDR1 SGHTA, CDR2 FQGNSA. With 2 bases removed from V and 0 bases from J, the gap between germline ends came to 9 bases.

The rearrangement links TRBV3-1 (or the pseudogene TRBV3-2) to TRBJ2-7; TRBD1 matches at 7 bases. The V and J ends lost 8 bases and 3 bases, in that order; junction bases with no gene match: 7. The germline V gene has CDR1 LGHDT and CDR2 YNNKEL (reference sequence). The CDR3 runs to 13 residues. The CDR3 region has the DNA TGTGCCAGCGTTGGGGACAGCGTCTACGAGCAGTACTTC. This translates into CASVGDSVYEQYF.

This chain joins TRBV4-1 and TRBJ2-7, with a weak D call TRBD2 (5 bases). The germline V and J ends were trimmed by 1 base and 7 bases, with 14 bases remaining between them. Germline values: CDR1 MGHRA, CDR2 YSYEKL. This CDR3 is 14 amino acids long. The CDR3 reads CASSQAGELKEQYF. CDR3 nucleotides: TGCGCCAGCAGCCAAGCCGGGGAATTGAAAGAGCAGTACTTC.

This chain joins TRBV27 and TRBJ2-7; D unresolved. The CDR3 loop spans 15 amino acids. Germline V lookup: CDR1 MNHEY, CDR2 SMNVEV (reference sequence). V lost 3 bases and J 0 bases, leaving 12 bases between the germline ends. In DNA, the CDR3 is TGTGCCAGCAGTTTCGGGTCTCCAACCTCCTACGAGCAGTACTTC. It specifies CASSFGSPTSYEQYF.

CDR3 amino acids: CASSPGAGANVLTF. The CDR3 DNA reads as TGTGCCAGCAGTCCGGGGGCTGGGGCCAACGTCCTGACTTTC. J is TRBJ2-6 and V is TRBV2; D is possibly TRBD2 (6 bases). V was trimmed by 5 bases and J by 2 bases, leaving 7 bases between them. Germline values: CDR1 SNHLY, CDR2 FYNNEI. This CDR3 has 14 residues. Full variable domain (missing parts from reference TRBV2 and TRBJ2-6): EPEVTQTPSHQVTQMGQEVILRCVPISNHLYFYWYRQILGQKVEFLVSFYNNEISEKSEIFDDQFSVERPDGSNFTLKIRSTKLEDSAMYFCASSPGAGANVLTFGAGSRLTVL.

The gene calls are TRBV5-6 and TRBJ2-7, with 10 nucleotides matching TRBD1. CDR1 and CDR2 from the germline V gene are SGHDT and YYEEEE. V lost 4 bases, J lost 0 bases, and 10 bases stayed unmatched. The CDR3 loop spans 17 amino acids. The CDR3 DNA reads TGTGCCAGCAGCCCCGGGACAGGGGCCGTTAGCTCCTACGAGCAGTACTTC. Its protein product is CASSPGTGAVSSYEQYF.